What follows is one TCR beta chain and its context. It has no known antigen specificity. Base quality data are lacking; no much larger clone is found one base away. This specimen comes from a study of OX40 agonist ivuxolimab in advanced cancers. As for the study more broadly: Ivuxolimab, which targeted the costimulatory receptor OX40 (CD134), was an agonistic, fully human IgG2 monoclonal antibody. Partial responses occurred in three dose-escalation patients, of whom one had hepatocellular carcinoma and two had cutaneous melanoma. The paper reports the monotherapy dose-escalation portion (N of about 54 patients) of the phase I ivuxolimab trial. A male proportion of around 83% and a mean age of 60 years, ranging from roughly 23 to 79, were recorded for the dose-escalation cohort. Among the 50 to 55 dose-escalation patients, about 19 had hepatocellular carcinoma, 15 or so melanoma, 9 renal cell carcinoma and 9 head and neck cancer. Patients were allowed to have had prior anti-PD-1, anti-PD-L1 or anti-CTLA-4 therapy, and more than 30% of the dose-escalation patients had previously received checkpoint inhibitors. Intravenous ivuxolimab was administered to patients every 2 weeks at six dose levels: 0.01, 0.1, 0.3, 1.5, 3 and 10 mg/kg. The purpose of peripheral TCRbeta sequencing was to test whether ivuxolimab changed TCR sequence diversity and led to clonal T-cell expansion. Overall results and qualifications from the work: Low levels of normalized T-cell clonal expansion were also seen in some patients who did not respond. After ivuxolimab, more expanded clones were found on average in CD8+ T cells than in CD4+ T cells. At doses of 0.1 to 3.0 mg/kg, clonal expansion of both CD4+ and CD8+ T cells in blood was seen between baseline and week 6. In the 0.1-3.0 mg/kg groups, partial responders had among the lowest normalized peripheral clonal expansion, particularly in CD8+ T cells. The antigen specificity of the peripheral T cells that underwent clonal expansion was not determined.

From its cysteine to its phenylalanine, the CDR3 spans 14 amino acids. The entry retains the CDR3 DNA only, 42 bases that are in frame from base 1. Genomic DNA was extracted from sorted cells for sequencing of the TCRbeta CDR3 region. The immunoSEQ Assay was used to sequence the TCRbeta CDR3 regions. TCRdb stores this immuneACCESS table with in-frame sequences only. Part of the clones is absent; in the studies checked, under half of the shortfall reflects unresolved V genes, and no reason is known for the rest. The sample profile shows 77,000 or so clones; roughly nine tenths of them were found once. The top ten constitute 0.3% to 0.4% of the sample. The trial excluded patients who had a history of autoimmune disease or who were on systemic immunosuppression. In every dose cohort, peripheral blood was drawn for TCR sequencing at baseline, cycle 4 day 1, and cycle 7 day 1. Samples were obtained from an open-label, multicenter, first-in-human phase I dose-escalation trial of ivuxolimab. Adults with locally advanced or metastatic melanoma, renal cell carcinoma, hepatocellular carcinoma or head and neck squamous cell carcinoma were enrolled in the trial. Before TCR sequencing, CD4+ T cells and CD8+ T cells from peripheral blood were sorted into separate populations.

The sequence joins TRBV21-1 to TRBJ2-5; TRBD1 is taken as the D call from the table, unchecked against the DNA. TRBV21-1 is marked as a pseudogene. Sequences were derived from CD4+ or CD8+ T cells sorted from blood, sampled in a trial of the OX40 agonist ivuxolimab. This TCR came from an adult with an advanced solid tumor such as melanoma, head and neck, liver or kidney cancer. The base sequence is TGTGCCAGCAGCAAAGGGACAGGTGGGGAGACCCAGTACTTC. Translated, it gives CASSKGTGGETQYF.